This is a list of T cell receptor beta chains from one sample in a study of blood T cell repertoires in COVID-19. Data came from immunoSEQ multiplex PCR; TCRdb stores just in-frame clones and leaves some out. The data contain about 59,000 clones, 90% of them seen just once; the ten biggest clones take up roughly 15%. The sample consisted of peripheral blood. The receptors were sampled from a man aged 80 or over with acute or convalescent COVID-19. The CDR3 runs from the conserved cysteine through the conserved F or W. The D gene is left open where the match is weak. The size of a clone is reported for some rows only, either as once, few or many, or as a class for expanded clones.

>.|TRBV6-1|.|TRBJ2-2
TGTGCCAGCAGTGAAAACAGGGAATTCACCGGGGAGCTGTTTTTT
CASSENREFTGELFF
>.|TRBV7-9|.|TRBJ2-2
TGTGCCAGCAGCTTATCTACCGGGGAGCTGTTTTTT
CASSLSTGELFF
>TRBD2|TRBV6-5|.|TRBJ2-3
TGTGCCAGCAGTATTAGCGGGGGGGAGTGGGATACGCAGTATTTT
CASSISGGEWDTQYF
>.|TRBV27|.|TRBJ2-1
TGTGCCAGCAGTTTAGGCACTACCTACAATGAGCAGTTCTTC
CASSLGTTYNEQFF
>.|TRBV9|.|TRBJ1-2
TGTGCCAGCAGTCCGGACAGCGAATATGGCTACACCTTC
CASSPDSEYGYTF
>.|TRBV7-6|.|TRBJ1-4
TGTGCCAGCAGCTTAGGGCAGGGGAGGGGTGAAAAACTGTTTTTT
CASSLGQGRGEKLFF
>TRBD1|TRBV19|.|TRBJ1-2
TGTGCCAGTAGTATAGGGATCTTGGTGGGACAGATCTATGGCTACACCTTC
CASSIGILVGQIYGYTF
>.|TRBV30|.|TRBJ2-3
TGTGCCTGGAGTGGACTGGGAGCAGATACGCAGTATTTT
CAWSGLGADTQYF
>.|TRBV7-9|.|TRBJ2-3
TGTGCCAGCAGCTTAGATTCCAGGGCCCAAGATACGCAGTATTTT
CASSLDSRAQDTQYF
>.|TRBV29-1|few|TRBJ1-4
TGCAGCGTTGAAGATAGGACAGCTAATGAAAAACTGTTTTTT
CSVEDRTANEKLFF
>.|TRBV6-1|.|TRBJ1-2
TGTGCCAGCAGTGAATTGGGCAGGGGTACCTATGGCTACACCTTC
CASSELGRGTYGYTF
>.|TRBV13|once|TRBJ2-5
TGTGCCAGCAGCTTAGGCTGGCAGCAAGAGACCCAGTACTTC
CASSLGWQQETQYF
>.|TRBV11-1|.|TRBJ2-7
TGTGCCAGCAGCTTAAATGGGCTCGACGAGCAGTACTTC
CASSLNGLDEQYF
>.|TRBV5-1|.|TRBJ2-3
TGCGCCAGCAGCCTTAACTCCGGAGATACGCAGTATTTT
CASSLNSGDTQYF
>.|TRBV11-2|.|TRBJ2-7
TGTGCCAGCAGCTTATCGCGCGTCTCCTACGAGCAGTACTTC
CASSLSRVSYEQYF
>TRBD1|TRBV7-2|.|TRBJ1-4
TGTGCCAGCAGCGTGACGGGACAGGGTGAAAAACTGTTTTTT
CASSVTGQGEKLFF
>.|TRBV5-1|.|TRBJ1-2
TGCGCCAGCAGCTCCACGAACAGGGATGGCTACACCTTC
CASSSTNRDGYTF
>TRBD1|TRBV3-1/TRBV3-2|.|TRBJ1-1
TGTGCCAGCAGCCAGGAGGACAGGGGATTTGGCACTGAAGCTTTCTTT
CASSQEDRGFGTEAFF
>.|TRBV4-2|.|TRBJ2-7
TGTGCCAGCAGCCAGGGTTGGGGCGCGCAGTACTTC
CASSQGWGAQYF
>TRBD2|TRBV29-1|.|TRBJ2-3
TGCAGCGTGACCCTAGCGGGGGTCATAGATACGCAGTATTTT
CSVTLAGVIDTQYF
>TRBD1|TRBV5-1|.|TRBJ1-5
TGCGCCAGCAGCTTGGGACAGGGTGGGGAGCCCCAGCATTTT
CASSLGQGGEPQHF
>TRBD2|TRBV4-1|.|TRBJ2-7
TGCGCCAGCAGCCAGGCTACGGGACTAGGCCCTCGGTACGAGCAGTACTTC
CASSQATGLGPRYEQYF
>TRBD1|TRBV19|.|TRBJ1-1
TGTGCCAGTAGCTACACAGGGGCCAACACTGAAGCTTTCTTT
CASSYTGANTEAFF
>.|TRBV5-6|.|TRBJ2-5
TGTGCCAGCAGCTTAGGGGTCAGGAGACAAGAGACCCAGTACTTC
CASSLGVRRQETQYF
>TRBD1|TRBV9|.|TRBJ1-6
TGTGCCAGCAGCACATCCGGGACAGCGTCGGTTGCCCTCCACTTT
CASSTSGTASVALHF
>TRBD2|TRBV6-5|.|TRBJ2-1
TGTGCCAGCGGGAGAAGCGGGGGCAATGAGCAGTTCTTC
CASGRSGGNEQFF
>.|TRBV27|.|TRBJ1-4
TGTGCCAGCAGTGGGGCCCAAAGGGCTGAAAAACTGTTTTTT
CASSGAQRAEKLFF
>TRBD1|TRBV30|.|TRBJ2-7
TGTGCCTGGCTAGACAGGGGGCCCTCCTACGAGCAGTACTTC
CAWLDRGPSYEQYF
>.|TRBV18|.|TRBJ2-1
TGTGCCAGCTCACCCGGGGCAGGGGAGTCGAATGAGCAGTTCTTC
CASSPGAGESNEQFF
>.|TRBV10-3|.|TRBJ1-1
TGTGCCATCAGTGATTTCGCCAGGGTGGCTGAAGCTTTCTTT
CAISDFARVAEAFF
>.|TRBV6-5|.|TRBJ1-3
TGTGCCAGCCAGGACAGCATTACTGGAAACACCATATATTTT
CASQDSITGNTIYF
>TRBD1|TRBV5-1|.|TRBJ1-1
TGCGCCAGCAGCGGGGACAGGGGCGATGTGAACACTGAAGCTTTCTTT
CASSGDRGDVNTEAFF
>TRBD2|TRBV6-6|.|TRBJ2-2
TGTGCCAGCAGTCTCCTAGCGGGGGCTATCGGGGAGCTGTTTTTT
CASSLLAGAIGELFF
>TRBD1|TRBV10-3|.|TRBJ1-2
TGTGCCATCACTGCCGACAGGGGGGGTGGGAAAATCACCTTC
CAITADRGGGKITF
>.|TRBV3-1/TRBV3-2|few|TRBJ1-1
TGTGCCAGCAGCCAAAGCGAGGGGAACACTGAAGCTTTCTTT
CASSQSEGNTEAFF
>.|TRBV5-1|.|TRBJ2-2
TGCGCCAGCAGCTTGGAACCGGGGGAGAGGGAGCTGTTTTTT
CASSLEPGERELFF
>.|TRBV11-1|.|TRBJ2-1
TGTGCCAGCAGCTTAGACAGGGGAGGTGCCTACAATGAGCAGTTCTTC
CASSLDRGGAYNEQFF
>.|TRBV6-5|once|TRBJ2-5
TGTGCCAGCAGTTCGTTGGAGACCCAGTACTTC
CASSSLETQYF
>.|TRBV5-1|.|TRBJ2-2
TGCGCCAGCCGGCGCGAGTGGGGGCGCGGCACCGGGGAGCTGTTTTTT
CASRREWGRGTGELFF
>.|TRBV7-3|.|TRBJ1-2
TGTGCCAGCAGCTTAACTAACCAGGGCCATGGCTACACCTTC
CASSLTNQGHGYTF
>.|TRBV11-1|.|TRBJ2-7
TGTGCCAGCAGTCAAAGGGGGATCTCCTACGAGCAGTACTTC
CASSQRGISYEQYF
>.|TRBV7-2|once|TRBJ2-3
TGTGCCAGCAGCTGGAGGGGTTTGGATACGCAGTATTTT
CASSWRGLDTQYF
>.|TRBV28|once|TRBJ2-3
TGTGCCAGCAGTCCCCTCGGGGAGGGCACAGATACGCAGTATTTT
CASSPLGEGTDTQYF
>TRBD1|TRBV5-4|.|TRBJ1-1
TGTGCCAGCAGCCCCCGGGACAGGTCGAACACTGAAGCTTTCTTT
CASSPRDRSNTEAFF
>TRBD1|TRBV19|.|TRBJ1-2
TGTGCCAGTACTAACCGGGGTACAGGGGGCTTCTATGGCTACACCTTC
CASTNRGTGGFYGYTF
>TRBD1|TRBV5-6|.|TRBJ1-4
TGTGCCAGCAGCCCCATGACAGGGAAACTGTTTTTT
CASSPMTGKLFF
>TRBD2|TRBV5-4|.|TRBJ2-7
TGTGCCAGCAGCTCGGGACTAGCGAACGTTCCGTCCCTCTCCTACGAGCAGTACTTC
CASSSGLANVPSLSYEQYF
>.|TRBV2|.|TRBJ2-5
TGTGCCAGCAGTTCTCAGTTTTCGGGGCAAGAGACCCAGTACTTC
CASSSQFSGQETQYF
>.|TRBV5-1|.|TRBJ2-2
TGCGCCAGCAGCTTGGAGGCGGGGAGTACCACCGGGGAGCTGTTTTTT
CASSLEAGSTTGELFF
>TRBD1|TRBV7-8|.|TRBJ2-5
TGTGCCAGCAGCTCGAGGGGGCTCCCCCAAGAGACCCAGTACTTC
CASSSRGLPQETQYF
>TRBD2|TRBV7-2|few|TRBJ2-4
TGTGCCAGCAGCTTAGGTTTACTAGCGGGGGGCCGTGCAAACATTCAGTACTTC
CASSLGLLAGGRANIQYF
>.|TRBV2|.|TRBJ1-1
TGTGCCAGCAGGACTTATACAATGAACACTGAAGCTTTCTTT
CASRTYTMNTEAFF